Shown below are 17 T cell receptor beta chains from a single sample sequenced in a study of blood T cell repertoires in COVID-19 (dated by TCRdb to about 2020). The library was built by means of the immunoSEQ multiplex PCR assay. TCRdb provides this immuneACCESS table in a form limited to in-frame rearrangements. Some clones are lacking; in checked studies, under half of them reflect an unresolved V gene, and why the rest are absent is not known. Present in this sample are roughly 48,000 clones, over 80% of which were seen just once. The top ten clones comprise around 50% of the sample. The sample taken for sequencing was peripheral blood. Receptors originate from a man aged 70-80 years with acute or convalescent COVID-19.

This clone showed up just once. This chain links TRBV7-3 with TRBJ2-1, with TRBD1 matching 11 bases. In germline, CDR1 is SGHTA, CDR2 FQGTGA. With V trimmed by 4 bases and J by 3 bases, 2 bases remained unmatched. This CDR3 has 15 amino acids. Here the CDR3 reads CASSSGTGGYNEQFF. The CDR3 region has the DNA TGTGCCAGCAGCTCCGGGACAGGGGGCTACAATGAGCAGTTCTTC.

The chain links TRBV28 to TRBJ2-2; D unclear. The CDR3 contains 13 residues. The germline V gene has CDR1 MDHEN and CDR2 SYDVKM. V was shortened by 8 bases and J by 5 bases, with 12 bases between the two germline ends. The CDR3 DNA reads TGTGCCAGCTTTCCGTCGTTGACCGGGGAGCTGTTTTTT. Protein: CASFPSLTGELFF.

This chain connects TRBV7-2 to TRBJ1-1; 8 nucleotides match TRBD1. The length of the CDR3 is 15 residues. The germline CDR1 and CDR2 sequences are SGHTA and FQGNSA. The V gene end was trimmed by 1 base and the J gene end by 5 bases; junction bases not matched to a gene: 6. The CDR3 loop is CASSLVLTGGTEAFF. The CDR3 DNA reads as TGTGCCAGCAGCTTAGTTTTAACAGGGGGGACTGAAGCTTTCTTT.

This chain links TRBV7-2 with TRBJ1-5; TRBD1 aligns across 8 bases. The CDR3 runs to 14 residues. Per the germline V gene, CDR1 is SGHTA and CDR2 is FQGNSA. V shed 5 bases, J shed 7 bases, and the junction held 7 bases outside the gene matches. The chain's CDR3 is CASSGQGRDQPQHF. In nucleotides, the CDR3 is TGTGCCAGCAGCGGACAGGGTCGGGACCAGCCCCAGCATTTT.

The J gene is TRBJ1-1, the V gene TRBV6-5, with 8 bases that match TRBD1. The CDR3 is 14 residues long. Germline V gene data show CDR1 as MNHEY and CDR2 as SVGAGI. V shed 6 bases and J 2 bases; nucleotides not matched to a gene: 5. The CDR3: CASSRTGSNTEAFF. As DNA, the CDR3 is TGTGCCAGCAGCAGGACAGGGAGTAACACTGAAGCTTTCTTT.

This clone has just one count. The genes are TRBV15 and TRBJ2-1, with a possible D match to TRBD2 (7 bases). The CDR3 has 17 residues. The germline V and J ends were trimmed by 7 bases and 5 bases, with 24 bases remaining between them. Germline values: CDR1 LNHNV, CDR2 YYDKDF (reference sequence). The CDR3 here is CATNLPPRAGANNEQFF. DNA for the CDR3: TGTGCCACCAACCTACCGCCAAGGGCGGGGGCCAACAATGAGCAGTTCTTC.

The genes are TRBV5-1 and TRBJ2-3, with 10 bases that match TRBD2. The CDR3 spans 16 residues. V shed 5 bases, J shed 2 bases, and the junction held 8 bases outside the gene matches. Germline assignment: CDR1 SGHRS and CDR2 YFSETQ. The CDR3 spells CASSPSLAGDTDTQYF. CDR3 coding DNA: TGCGCCAGCAGTCCTTCGCTAGCGGGGGACACAGATACGCAGTATTTT.

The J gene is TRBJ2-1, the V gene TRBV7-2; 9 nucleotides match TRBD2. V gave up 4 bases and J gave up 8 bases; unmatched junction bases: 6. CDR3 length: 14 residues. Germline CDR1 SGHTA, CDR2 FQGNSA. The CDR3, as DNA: TGTGCCAGCAGCTCCCGGACTAGCGTATATGAGCAGTTCTTC. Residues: CASSSRTSVYEQFF.

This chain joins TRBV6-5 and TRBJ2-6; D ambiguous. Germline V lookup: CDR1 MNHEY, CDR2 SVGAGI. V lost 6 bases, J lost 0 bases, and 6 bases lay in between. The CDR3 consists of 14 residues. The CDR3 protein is CASRRPSGANVLTF. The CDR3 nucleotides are TGTGCCAGCAGGCGTCCCTCTGGGGCCAACGTCCTGACTTTC.

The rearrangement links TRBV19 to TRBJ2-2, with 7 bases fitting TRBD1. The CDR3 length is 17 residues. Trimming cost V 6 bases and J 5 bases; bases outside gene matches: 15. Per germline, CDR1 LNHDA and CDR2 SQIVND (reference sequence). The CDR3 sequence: CASSLTRQGPGTGELFF. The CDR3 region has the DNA TGTGCCAGTAGCCTGACCCGACAGGGTCCAGGTACCGGGGAGCTGTTTTTT. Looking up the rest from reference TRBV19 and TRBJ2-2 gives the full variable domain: DGGITQSPKYLFRKEGQNVTLSCEQNLNHDAMYWYRQDPGQGLRLIYYSQIVNDFQKGDIAEGYSVSREKKESFPLTVTSAQKNPTAFYLCASSLTRQGPGTGELFFGEGSRLTVL.

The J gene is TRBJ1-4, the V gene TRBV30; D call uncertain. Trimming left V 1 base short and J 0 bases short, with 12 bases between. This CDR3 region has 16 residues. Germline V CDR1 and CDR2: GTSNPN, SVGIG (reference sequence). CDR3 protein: CAWSAGLSSTNEKLFF. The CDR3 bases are TGTGCCTGGAGTGCAGGTCTATCTTCAACTAATGAAAAACTGTTTTTT.

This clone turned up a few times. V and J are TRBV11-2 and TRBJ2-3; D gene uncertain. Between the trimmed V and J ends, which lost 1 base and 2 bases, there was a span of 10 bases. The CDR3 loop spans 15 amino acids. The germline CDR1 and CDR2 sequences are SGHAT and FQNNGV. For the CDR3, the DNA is TGTGCCAGCAGCTTAGGAGCGATTTTCACAGATACGCAGTATTTT. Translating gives CASSLGAIFTDTQYF.

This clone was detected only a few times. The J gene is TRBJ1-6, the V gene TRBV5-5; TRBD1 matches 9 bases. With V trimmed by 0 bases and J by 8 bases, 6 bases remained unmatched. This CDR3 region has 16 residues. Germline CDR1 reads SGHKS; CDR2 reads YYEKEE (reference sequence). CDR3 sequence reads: CASSLAHRTGDSPLHF. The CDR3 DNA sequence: TGTGCCAGCAGCTTGGCCCACCGGACAGGGGATTCACCCCTCCACTTT.

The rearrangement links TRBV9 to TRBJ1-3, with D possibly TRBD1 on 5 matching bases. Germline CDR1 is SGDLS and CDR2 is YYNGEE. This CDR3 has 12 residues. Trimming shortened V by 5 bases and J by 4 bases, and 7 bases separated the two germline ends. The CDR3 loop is CASRGVGNTIYF. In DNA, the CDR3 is TGTGCCAGCAGAGGGGTGGGAAACACCATATATTTT.

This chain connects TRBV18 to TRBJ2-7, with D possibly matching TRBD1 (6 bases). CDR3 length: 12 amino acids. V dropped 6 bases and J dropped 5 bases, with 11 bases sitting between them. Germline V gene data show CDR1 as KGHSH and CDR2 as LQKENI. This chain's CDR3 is CASSYRADEQYF. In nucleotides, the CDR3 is TGTGCCAGCTCGTACAGGGCCGACGAGCAGTACTTC.

CDR3 DNA sequence: TGTGCCAGCAGCTTAAGCGGGAGCTCGGATACGCAGTATTTT. Amino acids: CASSLSGSSDTQYF. The rearrangement joins TRBV7-2 to TRBJ2-3; 8 bases match TRBD2. Germline values: CDR1 SGHTA, CDR2 FQGNSA. The CDR3 is made up of 14 amino acids. Trimming took 2 bases from V and 6 from J; bases not matched to a gene: 4. Drawing the rest from reference TRBV7-2 and TRBJ2-3, the complete variable domain is GAGVSQSPSNKVTEKGKDVELRCDPISGHTALYWYRQSLGQGLEFLIYFQGNSAPDKSGLPSDRFSAERTGGSVSTLTIQRTQQEDSAVYLCASSLSGSSDTQYFGPGTRLTVL.

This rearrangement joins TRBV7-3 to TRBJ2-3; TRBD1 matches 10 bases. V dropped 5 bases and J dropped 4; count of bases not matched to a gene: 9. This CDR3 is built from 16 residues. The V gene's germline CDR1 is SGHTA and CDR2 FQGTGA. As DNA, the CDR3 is TGTGCCAGCAGCACGACAGGGGGCGCTTTGGCAGATACGCAGTATTTT. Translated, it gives CASSTTGGALADTQYF.